This is a list of T cell receptor beta chains from one sample in a study of blood T cell repertoires in COVID-19. Here immunoSEQ multiplex PCR was the method, and the copy in TCRdb shows in-frame clones only, minus some. The sample contains under 150,000 clones, about three quarters of which appear only once. The sequencing input was PBMCs or T cells enriched from blood (not recorded which). Receptors were obtained from a woman aged 50 to 60 who had recovered from COVID-19. The CDR3 runs from the conserved cysteine through the conserved F or W. The D gene is left open where the match is weak. For some rows the clone size is stated as once, few or many, or as a class when expanded; others skip it.

v_call	j_call	clone_size	d_call	cdr3_aa	cdr3_nt
TRBV6-6	TRBJ2-7	few	TRBD1	CASRDVRDSSYEQYF	TGTGCCAGCAGGGACGTCCGGGACAGTTCCTACGAGCAGTACTTC
TRBV6-5	TRBJ1-2	-	TRBD1	CASSRTGTVSHGYTF	TGTGCCAGCAGTAGGACAGGGACCGTCTCCCATGGCTACACCTTC
TRBV11-3	TRBJ2-3	-	TRBD2	CASSARLADGTDTQYF	TGTGCCAGCAGCGCCAGACTAGCGGACGGCACAGATACGCAGTATTTT
TRBV11-2	TRBJ2-7	-	TRBD2	CASSFGGGPSYEQYF	TGTGCCAGCAGCTTCGGCGGGGGGCCTTCCTACGAGCAGTACTTC
TRBV29-1	TRBJ1-5	-	-	CSVIEQGVSQPQHF	TGCAGCGTGATAGAACAGGGAGTCAGTCAGCCCCAGCATTTT
TRBV4-2	TRBJ2-3	-	TRBD2	CASSQGTSGGADTQYF	TGTGCCAGCAGCCAAGGGACTAGCGGGGGGGCAGATACGCAGTATTTT
TRBV6-5	TRBJ1-5	-	-	CASSPTGNQPQHF	TGTGCCAGCAGCCCCACAGGCAATCAGCCCCAGCATTTT
TRBV30	TRBJ2-7	-	TRBD1	CALRDRVYGEQYF	TGTGCCCTCCGGGACAGGGTCTACGGCGAGCAGTACTTC
TRBV6-5	TRBJ2-1	few	-	CASSLAQGLYNEQFF	TGTGCCAGCAGTCTAGCCCAAGGGTTGTACAATGAGCAGTTCTTC
TRBV7-3	TRBJ1-1	-	-	CASSFIRNTEAFF	TGTGCCAGCAGCTTCATCAGGAACACTGAAGCTTTCTTT
TRBV28	TRBJ1-6	-	-	CASSFLTAAEGRDSPLHF	TGTGCCAGCAGTTTCCTGACAGCCGCGGAGGGTAGGGACTCACCCCTCCACTTT
TRBV12-5	TRBJ2-5	-	TRBD2	CASGSSGRGGETQYF	TGTGCTAGTGGTTCTAGCGGGAGGGGTGGAGAGACCCAGTACTTC
TRBV5-6	TRBJ2-5	-	-	CASSFWQGIETQYF	TGTGCCAGCAGCTTCTGGCAGGGGATAGAGACCCAGTACTTC
TRBV12-3/TRBV12-4	TRBJ2-5	-	-	CAGSAGAQETQYF	TGTGCCGGGAGTGCGGGGGCCCAAGAGACCCAGTACTTC
TRBV29-1	TRBJ1-1	once	-	CSVAWGPGTEAFF	TGCAGCGTTGCCTGGGGGCCCGGCACTGAAGCTTTCTTT
TRBV30	TRBJ1-5	few	-	CAWGDGGNQPQHF	TGTGCCTGGGGGGACGGGGGCAATCAGCCCCAGCATTTT
TRBV6-2/TRBV6-3	TRBJ2-6	-	-	CASSSRGLSGANVLTF	TGTGCCAGCAGTTCCCGTGGCCTCTCTGGGGCCAACGTCCTGACTTTC
TRBV27	TRBJ1-1	few	TRBD1	CASTFDRGSTEAFF	TGTGCCAGCACCTTTGACAGGGGAAGTACTGAAGCTTTCTTT
TRBV19	TRBJ1-1	-	TRBD1	CASRRQPGQGLNTEAFF	TGTGCCAGTAGGAGGCAGCCGGGACAGGGGTTAAACACTGAAGCTTTCTTT
TRBV27	TRBJ2-7	-	-	CASSLKFSSYEQYF	TGTGCCAGCAGTTTGAAATTCAGCTCCTACGAGCAGTACTTC
TRBV11-3	TRBJ1-4	-	TRBD1	CASSLRDSNEKLFF	TGTGCCAGCAGCTTACGGGACAGTAATGAAAAACTGTTTTTT
TRBV5-4	TRBJ2-7	-	TRBD2	CASSRTSGRGYEQYF	TGTGCCAGCAGCCGGACTAGCGGGAGAGGGTACGAGCAGTACTTC
TRBV27	TRBJ1-2	-	-	CASKTVPAGSGYTF	TGTGCCAGCAAGACGGTCCCGGCGGGTAGTGGCTACACCTTC
TRBV7-6	TRBJ2-3	few	TRBD2	CASSSRSGGFSDTQYF	TGTGCCAGCAGCTCTCGAAGCGGGGGGTTCTCAGATACGCAGTATTTT